This T cell receptor beta chain was captured by sequencing in a study of early T cells in non-severe SARS-CoV-2 infection. Germline-derived CDR1 and CDR2 are SGHNT and YYREEE (reference sequence). The CDR3 totals 13 residues. V lost 1 base and J lost 4, with 8 bases in between. MiXCR, run by TCRdb on the 5' RACE reads, gives a single entry per CDR3 protein. The data hold more than 80,000 distinct CDR3 sequences, with approximately 14% observed a single time. This clonotype has at least ten counts. The sample taken for sequencing was whole blood. The rearrangement uses TRBV5-4 and TRBJ2-5; D unresolved. The origin of this receptor is an adult who was a healthcare worker with PCR-confirmed SARS-CoV-2 infection or an uninfected control (not recorded which). Written as DNA, the CDR3 is TGTGCCAGCAGCTTGACACTTAGAGAGACCCAGTACTTC. Encoded protein: CASSLTLRETQYF. The full variable domain, rest sourced from reference TRBV5-4 and TRBJ2-5, is ETGVTQSPTHLIKTRGQQVTLRCSSQSGHNTVSWYQQALGQGPQFIFQYYREEENGRGNFPPRFSGLQFPNYSSELNVNALELDDSALYLCASSLTLRETQYFGPGTRLLVL.